This TCR beta chain was recovered during a study of blood T cell repertoires in COVID-19. At the level of the study: Donors in the United States, Italy and Spain gave samples during acute or convalescent COVID-19. PBMCs, B-cell-depleted T cells, or T cells were the source of the cDNA or gDNA that made up the material.

How the authors handled the data: Researchers report that nucleated cell counts were estimated from reference gene primer amplification. Here immunoSEQ multiplex PCR was the method, and the copy in TCRdb shows in-frame clones only, minus some. V and J calls and clone size are as listed in that table; D and trimming were resolved from the DNA. The repertoire consists of roughly 60,000 clones, with around nine tenths occurring once and the leading ten covering approximately 0.93%. The V end lost 4 bases, the J end lost 6 bases, and 20 bases lay between the germline ends. The CDR3 length is 16 residues. Germline V gene sequence: CDR1 MNHEY, CDR2 SVGAGI.

This sequence was found in a man between 65 and 85 years old with acute or convalescent COVID-19. The V call is TRBV6-5, the J call TRBJ2-3; no clear D gene. The sample consisted of peripheral blood. The CDR3 DNA follows: TGTGCCAGCAGTTCCGCAAGCGCCAATTTTGGGGATACGCAGTATTTT. This encodes CASSSASANFGDTQYF.